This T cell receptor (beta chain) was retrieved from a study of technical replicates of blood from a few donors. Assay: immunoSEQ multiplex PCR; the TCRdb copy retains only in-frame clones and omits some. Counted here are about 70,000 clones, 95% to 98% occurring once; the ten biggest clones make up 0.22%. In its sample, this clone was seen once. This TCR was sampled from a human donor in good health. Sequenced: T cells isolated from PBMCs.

CDR3 in amino acids: CASSSDRDNEQFF. DNA of the CDR3: TGTGCCAGCAGCTCGGACAGAGACAATGAGCAGTTCTTC. The chain combines TRBV7-3 with TRBJ2-1; D perhaps matches TRBD1 (6 bases). The germline V and J ends were trimmed by 4 bases and 5 bases, with 9 bases remaining between them. The CDR3 is 13 amino acids. Germline loops: CDR1 SGHTA, CDR2 FQGTGA.